What follows are 16 T cell receptor beta chains derived from one specimen sequenced in a study of cytomegalovirus exposure and HLA in healthy donors. Use of 60 Vbeta and 13 Jbeta primers characterized the PCR. The repertoire was sequenced with immunoSEQ multiplex PCR; TCRdb's copy has only in-frame clones and lacks some. This sample has approximately 150,000 clones; 80% to 85% occur once, and the top ten carry around 4.1%. Source material: PBMCs. The source of these receptors is a man over 45 in good health and CMV-seropositive.

As concerns this clone: Other DNA sequences in the same sample also yield this CDR3. The V call is TRBV7-3, the J call TRBJ1-1; D is uncertain. V lost 5 bases and J lost 1, with 8 bases in between. The CDR3 sequence is 13 residues long. CDR1 is SGHTA and CDR2 is FQGTGA in the germline V gene. The CDR3 is CASSPSSNTEAFF. In DNA form, the CDR3 reads TGTGCCAGCAGCCCAAGCTCGAACACTGAAGCTTTCTTT.

This clone is a singleton in its sample. V usage is TRBV13 and J usage is TRBJ2-2; D might be TRBD2 (5 bases). CDR3 size: 15 residues. V lost 1 base to trimming and J lost 4 bases, with 10 bases between them. In germline, CDR1 is PRHDT, CDR2 FYEKMQ (reference sequence). The CDR3, as DNA: TGTGCCAGCAGCTTAGCCGGGATTTTCACCGGGGAGCTGTTTTTT. It encodes CASSLAGIFTGELFF.

Here the CDR3 DNA reads TGTGCCAGTAGTATATTTAGGACGGGGGGGACTGAAGCTTTCTTT. This translates into CASSIFRTGGTEAFF. V usage is TRBV19 and J usage is TRBJ1-1; D might be TRBD1 (5 bases). The CDR3 is 15 residues long. Germline assignment: CDR1 LNHDA and CDR2 SQIVND (reference sequence). The ends were cut back, 2 bases at V and 5 bases at J, with 15 bases in the middle.

V usage is TRBV29-1 and J usage is TRBJ2-1, with TRBD2 as a possible D gene (7 bases). Germline-derived CDR1 and CDR2 are SQVTM and ANQGSEA. This CDR3 is built from 13 residues. Trimming pared 4 bases from V and 8 bases from J, leaving 15 bases between. CDR3: CSVGAGAGDEQFF. CDR3 in DNA: TGCAGCGTTGGCGCGGGGGCAGGGGATGAGCAGTTCTTC.

The genes are TRBV6-1 and TRBJ1-2, with TRBD1 identical over 7 bases. Trimming removed 0 bases from V and 5 bases from J; junction bases left unmatched: 6. The germline CDR1 and CDR2 sequences are MNHNS and SASEGT. CDR3 length: 15 amino acids. CDR3 protein: CASSEAPGQIYGYTF. The CDR3 region has the DNA TGTGCCAGCAGTGAAGCGCCGGGACAGATTTATGGCTACACCTTC.

V is TRBV2 and J is TRBJ1-2; 11 bases are a match to TRBD1. This CDR3 has 17 residues. V was clipped by 8 bases and J by 6 bases; unmatched bases: 17. From germline, CDR1 is SNHLY and CDR2 FYNNEI. DNA for the CDR3: TGTGCCAGCCTTGGACAGGGGGCGATCGAGGAACGGGATGGCTACACCTTC. Its translation is CASLGQGAIEERDGYTF.

There are a few counts of this clone. The chain joins TRBV5-1 to TRBJ1-2; D is unresolved. V was shortened by 4 bases and J by 12 bases, with 10 bases between the two germline ends. Germline V gives CDR1 SGHRS, CDR2 YFSETQ. The CDR3 loop spans 10 amino acids. Here the CDR3 DNA reads TGCGCCAGCAGCACCTCAGCGGACACCTTC. It codes for CASSTSADTF. Combining the CDR3 with reference TRBV5-1 and TRBJ1-2 gives the whole variable domain KAGVTQTPRYLIKTRGQQVTLSCSPISGHRSVSWYQQTPGQGLQFLFEYFSETQRNKGNFPGRFSGRQFSNSRSEMNVSTLELGDSALYLCASSTSADTFGSGTRLTVV.

V and J are TRBV6-1 and TRBJ2-1; 10 nucleotides match TRBD1. This CDR3 comprises 15 residues. V shed 2 bases, J shed 8 bases, and the junction held 6 bases outside the gene matches. Germline V lookup: CDR1 MNHNS, CDR2 SASEGT. CDR3 DNA sequence: TGTGCCAGCAGTGAATGGACAGGGGGGGGCGATGAGCAGTTCTTC. Protein sequence: CASSEWTGGGDEQFF.

J is TRBJ2-7 and V is TRBV6-5, with 9 bases identical to TRBD1. CDR3 length equals 13 residues. Germline loops: CDR1 MNHEY, CDR2 SVGAGI. V was clipped by 6 bases and J by 3 bases; unmatched bases: 3. CDR3 protein: CASSRDRVYEQYF. The CDR3 region has the DNA TGTGCCAGCAGCAGGGACAGGGTCTACGAGCAGTACTTC.

The chain recombines TRBV18 with TRBJ2-7; 7 bases agree with TRBD2. This CDR3 comprises 18 residues. Per germline, CDR1 KGHSH and CDR2 LQKENI. The junction had 13 bases not matched to a gene; V was cut back by 2 bases and J by 0 bases. CDR3 sequence: CASSPTGRVGRVSYEQYF. CDR3 bases: TGTGCCAGCTCACCAACGGGGAGGGTAGGCAGGGTCTCCTACGAGCAGTACTTC.

The V call is TRBV7-9, the J call TRBJ1-1; D is unclear. Germline assignment: CDR1 SEHNR and CDR2 FQNEAQ (reference sequence). CDR3 length: 13 residues. The V end lost 5 bases, the J end lost 1 base, and 8 bases lay between the germline ends. The CDR3 DNA reads TGTGCCAGCAGCCCCAAGAGGAACACTGAAGCTTTCTTT. This translates into CASSPKRNTEAFF.

This clone came up once. The chain has TRBV7-8 and TRBJ1-4, with TRBD1 identical over 7 bases. The CDR3 has 14 residues. V was pared by 5 bases and J by 4 bases, with 4 bases of the junction left unmatched. CDR1 is SGHVS and CDR2 is FQNEAQ in the germline V gene. CDR3 in DNA: TGTGCCAGCAGCGTCAGGGACAGTAATGAAAAACTGTTTTTT. It translates to CASSVRDSNEKLFF.

The chain carries TRBV5-8 and TRBJ2-2; possibly TRBD1 for D (6 bases). Germline V CDR1 and CDR2: SGHTS, YDEGEE. This CDR3 comprises 15 residues. Trimming left V 4 bases short and J 4 bases short, with 14 bases between. This chain's CDR3 is CASSGDRRPTGELFF. The DNA of the CDR3 is TGTGCCAGCAGCGGAGACAGGAGGCCCACCGGGGAGCTGTTTTTT. Full variable domain (rest looked up from reference TRBV5-8 and TRBJ2-2): EAGVTQSPTHLIKTRGQQATLRCSPISGHTSVYWYQQALGLGLQFLLWYDEGEERNRGNFPPRFSGRQFPNYSSELNVNALELEDSALYLCASSGDRRPTGELFFGEGSRLTVL.

The chain is built from TRBV7-9 and TRBJ2-5; D unresolved. V was shortened by 5 bases and J by 5 bases, with 9 bases between the two germline ends. CDR3 length: 12 residues. Germline CDR1 reads SEHNR; CDR2 reads FQNEAQ (reference sequence). The CDR3 DNA is TGTGCCAGCAGCCCCCCTTCGGAGACCCAGTACTTC. Translated: CASSPPSETQYF. Full variable domain (outside the CDR3, taken from reference TRBV7-9 and TRBJ2-5): DTGVSQNPRHKITKRGQNVTFRCDPISEHNRLYWYRQTLGQGPEFLTYFQNEAQLEKSRLLSDRFSAERPKGSFSTLEIQRTEQGDSAMYLCASSPPSETQYFGPGTRLLVL.

CDR3 in amino acids: CASSPGQAWGGYTF. In nucleotides, the CDR3 is TGTGCCAGCAGTCCGGGACAAGCTTGGGGAGGCTACACCTTC. The rearrangement joins TRBV27 to TRBJ1-2; a possible D gene is TRBD1 (6 bases). The germline gives CDR1 MNHEY, CDR2 SMNVEV (reference sequence). Trimming stripped 5 bases from V and 8 bases from J, with 18 bases between. The CDR3 spans 14 residues.

The chain couples TRBV29-1 to TRBJ2-5; D unclear. This CDR3 spans 13 amino acids. Germline V gives CDR1 SQVTM, CDR2 ANQGSEA. Deletions cut 8 bases from V and 6 bases from J, with 19 bases between. The CDR3 spells CSPRPVYAQTQYF. CDR3 bases: TGCAGCCCCAGGCCAGTATATGCGCAGACCCAGTACTTC. Drawing the rest from reference TRBV29-1 and TRBJ2-5, the complete variable domain is SAVISQKPSRDICQRGTSLTIQCQVDSQVTMMFWYRQQPGQSLTLIATANQGSEATYESGFVIDKFPISRPNLTFSTLTVSNMSPEDSSIYLCSPRPVYAQTQYFGPGTRLLVL.